These T cell receptor beta chains were read from a single sample in a study of regulatory T cells in long-lasting Graves disease. MiXCR was run by TCRdb on the multiplex PCR reads, yielding one entry per CDR3 protein. The table records fewer than 450,000 distinct CDR3 sequences, 20% to 25% of them present only once. Sequencing was performed on peripheral blood mononuclear cells (PBMCs), taken when the disease was refractory, from a patient treated with antithyroid drugs. The source of these receptors is a female donor with Graves disease. Both conserved end residues are trimmed from each CDR3. Each record gives: V gene, J gene, CDR3 protein.

TRBV6-5	TRBJ1-1	ASITLVWEVTEAF
TRBV6-1	TRBJ1-1	ASRASGGGGTEAF
TRBV27	TRBJ2-2	ASSLLAGSRELF
TRBV7-2	TRBJ2-7	ASSLVVSLQGAGEQY
TRBV6-2/TRBV6-3	TRBJ1-5	ASSYSGRFSNQPQH
TRBV20-1	TRBJ2-6	SAFPSGANVLT
TRBV9	TRBJ1-5	ASSVGNSGNQPQH
TRBV30	TRBJ1-1	AWAHLDGGLAEAF
TRBV7-2	TRBJ1-2	ASSLEGTGGRYT
TRBV18	TRBJ1-2	ASSPPGSEGYT
TRBV19	TRBJ1-1	ASKVGAGNTEAF
TRBV10-3	TRBJ2-2	AISDGVRLAVNTGELF
TRBV12-3/TRBV12-4	TRBJ1-2	ASSPQGLVGYT
TRBV2	TRBJ2-3	ASSDYLTGNTQY
TRBV12-3/TRBV12-4	TRBJ2-2	ASSLWERTSGTGELF
TRBV5-1	TRBJ2-3	ASSLGQRGAWGTDTQY
TRBV6-5	TRBJ1-6	ASSYASGPHNSPLH
TRBV2	TRBJ2-2	ASRRTSGINRGELF
TRBV28	TRBJ2-2	ASSTRQVGGELF
TRBV7-9	TRBJ1-4	ASSPQTVGFEKLF
TRBV28	TRBJ2-7	ASSWKVGGLKNYEQY
TRBV6-1	TRBJ1-1	ASSERSQGNEAF
TRBV12-3/TRBV12-4	TRBJ1-2	ASRTGPSGYT
TRBV2	TRBJ1-4	ASISRGAEKLF
TRBV5-5	TRBJ2-7	ASTTDPGLDYEQY
TRBV20-1	TRBJ2-5	SAREVGLAGNHQETQY
TRBV2	TRBJ1-4	ASSEGPDNEKLF
TRBV7-8	TRBJ1-2	ASGVGGIYGYT
TRBV19	TRBJ1-2	ASIRTGTSAYGYT
TRBV5-1	TRBJ1-4	ASSLSPGQGDKKLF
TRBV9	TRBJ2-2	ASGLGLGAGELF
TRBV10-3	TRBJ2-5	AISEDTSPRETQY
TRBV3-1	TRBJ1-2	ASSQRGENGYT
TRBV11-2	TRBJ2-3	ASSLVWSDTQY
TRBV20-1	TRBJ2-7	SAPLRDRVDEQY
TRBV3-1	TRBJ1-1	ASRTGTGGTEAF
TRBV6-5	TRBJ2-6	ASSYVGANVLT
TRBV20-1	TRBJ2-5	SAARLAGGQETQY
TRBV2	TRBJ2-1	ASSGQTGKYNEQF
TRBV5-6	TRBJ2-3	ASSLRREAARTQY
TRBV28	TRBJ2-7	ASNGGLAGGEQY
TRBV6-2/TRBV6-3	TRBJ1-1	ASSNTLGETEAF
TRBV13	TRBJ2-5	ASSPGLAGGRGETQY
TRBV2	TRBJ2-4	ASSEGGDFSLGIQY
TRBV6-1	TRBJ2-5	ASSSGYQETQY
TRBV5-5	TRBJ2-7	ASSMRRTSGSYEQY
TRBV2	TRBJ2-3	ASSAPDTQY
TRBV12-3/TRBV12-4	TRBJ2-5	ASSPGLAGGETQY
TRBV18	TRBJ1-5	ASSPSGPQPQH
TRBV20-1	TRBJ2-7	SARDGSGGSPYEQY
TRBV28	TRBJ1-5	ASSFLQTNQPQH
TRBV7-9	TRBJ1-1	ASSLAVGGGTEAF
TRBV7-8	TRBJ2-3	ASSTGTVGLTDTQY
TRBV2	TRBJ2-7	ASSADRALTYEQY